The sequence of this T cell receptor beta chain was determined in a study of T cell responses to AZD1222 COVID-19 vaccine. Only in-frame clones appear in the TCRdb table, and some are missing; sequencing was by immunoSEQ multiplex PCR. The sample lists 65,000 to 85,000 clones; around 84% were seen once. This sequence was found in an adult in good health. This specimen consisted of peripheral blood, obtained on day 0 of AZD1222 vaccination.

This CDR3 reads CASSPGTPDNEQFF. The CDR3, as DNA: TGCGCCAGCAGCCCCGGGACTCCAGACAATGAGCAGTTCTTC. The chain recombines TRBV5-1 with TRBJ2-1, with D possibly being TRBD2 (6 bases). V was trimmed by 4 bases and J by 5 bases, leaving 13 bases between them. Germline CDR1 and CDR2: SGHRS and YFSETQ. There are 14 residues in the CDR3.